Below, 27 T cell receptor beta chains from the same sample are listed, as sequenced in a study of T-cell reconstitution after alpha-beta-depleted transplantation in children (dated by TCRdb to about 2016). The sample's treatment or condition, from its label and the paper: allogeneic hematopoietic cell transplantation with graft depleted of TCRalphabeta T cells and CD19 B cells. Receptors were amplified or captured by PCR. TCRdb shows the sequencer as Illumina HiSeq 2500. TCR library preparation used molecular barcoding, with unique molecular identifiers applied to normalize quantification of the TCRbeta repertoire. TCRdb trimmed the raw reads at Q25, called clones with MiXCR and kept productive beta chains. Here each entry gathers all rows of one CDR3 protein and keeps the most common genes and DNA. The table for this sample lists approximately 170,000 distinct CDR3 sequences; around 10% of them were counted only once. Of the sample, 13% is held by the ten largest clones.

This sample comprised PBMCs, obtained before TCRalphabeta/CD19-depleted stem cell transplant. The receptors shown here come from a boy between 2 and 15 years old with acute myeloid leukemia, due to receive a stem cell transplant.

This clonotype was observed many times. The chain joins TRBV27 to TRBJ1-6; TRBD1 aligns across 7 bases. The CDR3 has 15 residues. Per germline, CDR1 MNHEY and CDR2 SMNVEV (reference sequence). V shed 5 bases and J 7 bases; nucleotides not matched to a gene: 8. The DNA for the CDR3 is TGTGCCAGCAGTCCAAGGGACAGATTAAATTCACCCCTCCACTTT. Translating gives CASSPRDRLNSPLHF.

This clonotype has more than one count but fewer than ten. The V call is TRBV6-5, the J call TRBJ2-1, with D hard to call. This CDR3 has 15 residues. From germline, CDR1 is MNHEY and CDR2 SVGAGI. Trimming removed 0 bases at V and 7 bases at J, with 13 bases between. The CDR3 nucleotides are TGTGCCAGCAGTTACTCGTGGGCGGCCGGGAATGAGCAGTTCTTC. This codes for CASSYSWAAGNEQFF.

This clonotype was seen at least ten times. V usage is TRBV12-5 and J usage is TRBJ2-7; 8 bases line up with TRBD2. This CDR3 comprises 15 residues. Germline V gives CDR1 LGHNT, CDR2 FRNRAP. The ends lost 8 bases at V and 5 bases at J; junction bases unmatched: 14. CDR3 nucleotides: TGTGCTAGTAGTTCTCCCCGCGGGGGGTTTCACGAGCAGTACTTC. Residues: CASSSPRGGFHEQYF.

This clonotype showed up many times. V and J are TRBV15 and TRBJ2-1; D remains ambiguous. The CDR3 is made up of 12 amino acids. The V gene lost 4 bases and the J gene lost 5 bases, with 6 bases spanning the gap. The germline CDR1 and CDR2 sequences are LNHNV and YYDKDF (reference sequence). The CDR3 reads CATSTRDNEQFF. In nucleotides, the CDR3 is TGTGCCACCAGCACACGGGACAATGAGCAGTTCTTC.

This clonotype was seen ten or more times. The chain combines TRBV10-3 with TRBJ2-7; D remains ambiguous. The CDR3 covers 14 residues. The germline V gene encodes CDR1 ENHRY and CDR2 SYGVKD. Trimming removed 2 bases from V and 5 bases from J, with 13 bases in between. In DNA, the CDR3 is TGTGCCATCAGTGAGAGGACGAGGAACCACGAGCAGTACGTC. Amino acids: CAISERTRNHEQYV.

This clonotype has ten or more counts. The chain couples TRBV27 to TRBJ1-1; D ambiguous. The CDR3 runs to 13 residues. Germline V gives CDR1 MNHEY, CDR2 SMNVEV (reference sequence). V shed 3 bases and J shed 0 bases, with 5 bases lying between them. The CDR3 DNA is TGTGCCAGCAGTTTCTATATGAACACTGAAGCTTTCTTT. Translation: CASSFYMNTEAFF.

In this sample, this clonotype turned up many times. The CDR3 DNA sequence: TGTGCCAGCAGCGCCGGGACAGCGAACACTGAAGCTTTCTTT. Its translation: CASSAGTANTEAFF. V usage is TRBV12-3 or TRBV12-4 and J usage is TRBJ1-1; TRBD1 matches at 7 bases. This CDR3 has 14 amino acids. V was clipped by 6 bases and J by 1 base; unmatched bases: 5.

The sample holds many counts of this clonotype. The chain recombines TRBV28 with TRBJ1-5; 9 nucleotides agree with TRBD1. Germline V gene sequence: CDR1 MDHEN, CDR2 SYDVKM. The CDR3 contains 16 residues. V lost 8 bases and J lost 3; bases outside the gene matches: 11. The CDR3 region has the DNA TGTGCCAGCCACAGGGGGCCCCCAGGGACCAATCAGCCCCAGCATTTT. It codes for CASHRGPPGTNQPQHF.

There are many counts of this clonotype. The chain employs TRBV5-1 and TRBJ1-6; 7 bases are shared with TRBD1. The germline V gene has CDR1 SGHRS and CDR2 YFSETQ. Germline trimming cut 0 bases from V and 8 bases from J; bases unmatched to any gene: 11. The CDR3 runs to 17 residues. The CDR3 spells CASSLAQLTGMDSPLHF. The DNA for the CDR3 is TGCGCCAGCAGCTTGGCTCAACTGACAGGGATGGATTCACCCCTCCACTTT. The full variable domain, with the rest looked up from reference TRBV5-1 and TRBJ1-6, is KAGVTQTPRYLIKTRGQQVTLSCSPISGHRSVSWYQQTPGQGLQFLFEYFSETQRNKGNFPGRFSGRQFSNSRSEMNVSTLELGDSALYLCASSLAQLTGMDSPLHFGNGTRLTVT.

There are many counts of this clonotype. The chain is built from TRBV4-1 and TRBJ2-7; 14 nucleotides line up with TRBD2. This CDR3 has 17 residues. In germline, CDR1 is MGHRA, CDR2 YSYEKL. The trim removed 4 bases at V and 3 bases at J, leaving 8 bases unmatched. The chain's CDR3 is CASSPDNGLAGGYEQYF. The CDR3 DNA is TGCGCCAGCAGCCCAGATAATGGACTAGCGGGAGGCTACGAGCAGTACTTC.

This clonotype showed up many times. The chain couples TRBV11-2 to TRBJ2-7; a weak D match, TRBD2 (5 bases). The CDR3 contains 14 residues. Trimming took 1 base from V and 4 from J, leaving 11 bases between them. Per the germline V gene, CDR1 is SGHAT and CDR2 is FQNNGV. The DNA of the CDR3 is TGTGCCAGCAGCTTAGGGGCGGGCGGTTACGAGCAGTACTTC. It encodes CASSLGAGGYEQYF.

This clonotype was seen repeatedly, ten times or more. The V call is TRBV3-1, the J call TRBJ2-7; D unresolved. V was cut by 4 bases and J by 5 bases, with 18 bases left in between. There are 15 residues in the CDR3. Germline V lookup: CDR1 LGHDT, CDR2 YNNKEL (reference sequence). In nucleotides, the CDR3 is TGTGCCAGCAGCCCGGCCGACTGGACCTTTGACGAGCAGTACTTC. The encoded protein is CASSPADWTFDEQYF.

This clonotype was recorded many times. The rearrangement joins TRBV28 to TRBJ1-2; D is unclear. The V end was cut by 2 bases, the J end by 5 bases, with 12 bases between. The germline V gene has CDR1 MDHEN and CDR2 SYDVKM. The CDR3 is 14 residues long. The DNA of the CDR3 is TGTGCCAGCAGTTTAGGAATACTAGGATATGGCTACACCTTC. Its translation: CASSLGILGYGYTF.

On this clonotype: A read error may explain this, as a much larger clone is one base away. CDR3: CSARVGAYPQETQSF. The CDR3 DNA follows: TGCAGTGCTAGAGTTGGGGCCTACCCCCAAGAGACCCAGTCCTTC. The chain is built from TRBV20-1 and TRBJ2-5; perhaps TRBD1 as D (5 bases). Per the germline V gene, CDR1 is DFQATT and CDR2 is SNEGSKA (reference sequence). CDR3 length: 15 amino acids.

This clonotype was detected only a few times. The V and J genes are TRBV7-2 and TRBJ1-2, with 7 bases matching TRBD1. The CDR3 contains 13 residues. The J segment lost 8 bases and the V segment lost 3 bases, leaving 6 bases of the junction unmatched. The germline V gene encodes CDR1 SGHTA and CDR2 FQGNSA. The CDR3 loop is CASSFTGARGYTF. CDR3 nucleotides: TGTGCCAGCAGCTTCACAGGGGCACGGGGCTACACCTTC.

This clonotype was seen repeatedly, ten times or more. This sequence joins TRBV7-6 and TRBJ2-3; D is possibly TRBD1 or TRBD2 (5 bases each). Deletions cut 4 bases from V and 4 bases from J, with 15 bases between. The CDR3 has 15 residues. The germline V gene encodes CDR1 SGHVS and CDR2 FNYEAQ. CDR3 region: CASSSGPQVADTQYF. The CDR3, as DNA: TGTGCCAGCAGCTCGGGACCTCAGGTGGCAGATACGCAGTATTTT.

This clonotype showed up many times. V is TRBV3-1 and J is TRBJ2-7; the D gene could be TRBD1 or TRBD2 (5 bases each). The ends were cut back, 6 bases at V and 3 bases at J, with 18 bases in the middle. CDR1 and CDR2 from the germline V gene are LGHDT and YNNKEL (reference sequence). CDR3 length: 15 amino acids. The DNA of the CDR3 is TGTGCCAGCAGTCGTTTTGGGGACCTAAGCTACGAGCAGTACTTC. It encodes CASSRFGDLSYEQYF.

This clonotype was picked up a small number of times. The rearrangement uses TRBV25-1 and TRBJ1-1; D remains ambiguous. The CDR3 has 13 residues. V was clipped by 7 bases and J by 1 base, with 10 bases between them. CDR1 and CDR2 from the germline V gene are MGHDK and SYGVNS. CDR3 coding DNA: TGTGCCAGCATTTCCGTGGGGAACACTGAAGCTTTCTTT. Its protein product is CASISVGNTEAFF.

At least ten counts were recorded for this clonotype. The chain combines TRBV4-1 with TRBJ2-3; D call uncertain. The CDR3 covers 14 residues. Per the germline V gene, CDR1 is MGHRA and CDR2 is YSYEKL. The V end lost 2 bases, the J end lost 2 bases, and 8 bases lay between the germline ends. The CDR3 nucleotides read TGCGCCAGCAGCCAACTGGGAATCACAGATACGCAGTATTTT. Its translation: CASSQLGITDTQYF.

V gene TRBV5-1 combines with J gene TRBJ2-2; TRBD2 agrees at 11 bases. The trim removed 4 bases at V and 3 bases at J, leaving 17 bases unmatched. In germline, CDR1 is SGHRS, CDR2 YFSETQ. CDR3 length: 20 residues. Here the CDR3 reads CASSHTVPGLAVEDTGELFF. The CDR3 DNA is TGCGCCAGCAGCCACACTGTCCCGGGACTAGCGGTAGAGGACACCGGGGAGCTGTTTTTT.

In this sample, this clonotype turned up a few times. The rearrangement uses TRBV19 and TRBJ1-5, with D maybe TRBD1 (6 bases). Trimming took off 3 bases at V and 2 bases at J, with 11 bases between the two ends. Per the germline V gene, CDR1 is LNHDA and CDR2 is SQIVND (reference sequence). The CDR3 length is 15 residues. CDR3 bases: TGTGCCAGTAGTATCCAACAGGGCGGCAATCAGCCCCAGCATTTT. Translation gives CASSIQQGGNQPQHF.

The gene calls are TRBV19 and TRBJ1-3, with no clear D. CDR3 length: 15 residues. Germline CDR1 and CDR2: LNHDA and SQIVND (reference sequence). V was pared by 7 bases and J by 4 bases, with 17 bases between. The CDR3 here is CASIQQGGTGNTIYF. CDR3 sequence (DNA): TGTGCCAGTATCCAGCAAGGAGGCACAGGAAACACCATATATTTT.

This clonotype was counted at least ten times. The chain employs TRBV4-1 and TRBJ2-2, with no clear D. This CDR3 region has 13 residues. Germline CDR1 MGHRA, CDR2 YSYEKL. V lost 1 base to trimming and J lost 6 bases, with 6 bases between them. The DNA of the CDR3 is TGCGCCAGCAGCCAAGTGCCCCCCGGGGAGCTGTTTTTT. Encoded protein: CASSQVPPGELFF.

This clonotype appeared many times. The V and J genes are TRBV20-1 and TRBJ1-6; 10 bases are a match to TRBD1. The germline CDR1 and CDR2 sequences are DFQATT and SNEGSKA (reference sequence). The length of the CDR3 is 14 residues. V was pared by 4 bases and J by 10 bases, with 7 bases of the junction left unmatched. CDR3 nucleotides: TGCAGTGCTATCTCCGGGACAGGGGTATCACCCCTCCACTTT. Encoded protein: CSAISGTGVSPLHF.

The sample holds many counts of this clonotype. The chain is built from TRBV3-1 and TRBJ1-1, with D perhaps TRBD1 (5 bases). CDR3 length: 14 residues. Trimming removed 8 bases from V and 3 bases from J, with 16 bases in between. CDR1 LGHDT and CDR2 YNNKEL come from the germline V gene (reference sequence). The CDR3 DNA reads as TGTGCCAGCGGATTGCAGGGTCGGGACACTGAAGCTTTCTTT. Encoded protein: CASGLQGRDTEAFF.

In its sample, this clonotype was seen many times. The gene calls are TRBV5-1 and TRBJ2-2; unclear D gene. Germline V gene lookup returns CDR1 SGHRS and CDR2 YFSETQ. Trimming took off 0 bases at V and 2 bases at J, with 2 bases between the two ends. This CDR3 region has 13 residues. The CDR3 DNA is TGCGCCAGCAGCTTGGTTAACACCGGGGAGCTGTTTTTT. Amino acids: CASSLVNTGELFF.

Only a few counts were recorded for this clonotype. The V gene is TRBV27, the J gene TRBJ1-2, with D possibly being TRBD1 (5 bases). The CDR3 has 13 amino acids. Germline V gene sequence: CDR1 MNHEY, CDR2 SMNVEV (reference sequence). Between the trimmed V and J ends, which lost 2 bases and 6 bases, there was a span of 10 bases. The CDR3 DNA sequence: TGTGCCAGCAGTTTAAATCGGGGGGATGGCTACACCTTC. It is translated as CASSLNRGDGYTF.